A selection of T cell receptor beta chains follows, all from one sample in a study of blood T cell repertoires in COVID-19. Measured with immunoSEQ multiplex PCR; TCRdb has only the in-frame clones, and not every one. The sample yields under 45,000 clones, 75% to 85% seen once. The sample was peripheral blood. Receptor source: a man at least 80 years old with acute or convalescent COVID-19. CDR3s include the opening cysteine and the closing phenylalanine or tryptophan. D genes are given only for firm matches. Expanded clones are given a class, and other clones once, few, many or no size at all.

clone_size	v_call	d_call	j_call	cdr3_aa	cdr3_nt
few	TRBV5-4	.	TRBJ2-7	CASSLSTGHNEQYF	TGTGCCAGCAGTTTAAGTACAGGTCACAACGAGCAGTACTTC
.	TRBV5-4	.	TRBJ1-2	CASSKDSIYGYTF	TGTGCCAGCAGCAAGGACAGCATCTATGGCTACACCTTC
.	TRBV6-6	TRBD1	TRBJ2-7	CASGPGGNEQYF	TGTGCCAGTGGGCCAGGGGGAAACGAGCAGTACTTC
once	TRBV18	TRBD1	TRBJ1-1	CASSPRQGATEAFF	TGTGCCAGCTCACCAAGACAGGGCGCCACTGAAGCTTTCTTT
.	TRBV11-2	.	TRBJ1-5	CASSSTDSNQPQHF	TGTGCCAGCAGCTCGACAGATAGCAATCAGCCCCAGCATTTT
.	TRBV19	TRBD2	TRBJ2-3	CASSAERLAGVDTQYF	TGTGCCAGTAGTGCCGAAAGACTAGCGGGGGTAGATACGCAGTATTTT
.	TRBV5-6	.	TRBJ1-3	CASSLPPNSGNTIYF	TGTGCCAGCAGCTTGCCGCCTAACTCTGGAAACACCATATATTTT
.	TRBV5-6	.	TRBJ2-2	CASSPTYTGELFF	TGTGCCAGCAGCCCAACATACACCGGGGAGCTGTTTTTT
.	TRBV7-9	.	TRBJ2-3	CASSSYFTSTDTQYF	TGTGCCAGCAGCTCCTATTTTACTAGCACAGATACGCAGTATTTT
.	TRBV5-5	TRBD1	TRBJ1-4	CASSPRQGDEKLFF	TGTGCCAGCAGCCCCCGACAGGGCGATGAAAAACTGTTTTTT
.	TRBV4-1	TRBD2	TRBJ2-7	CASSQLTSGAYEQYF	TGCGCCAGCAGCCAACTCACTAGCGGCGCCTACGAGCAGTACTTC
.	TRBV2	.	TRBJ1-1	CASRVGAVTEAFF	TGTGCCAGCAGGGTGGGGGCGGTGACTGAAGCTTTCTTT
.	TRBV6-5	.	TRBJ2-5	CASTPPGQQETQYF	TGTGCCAGCACCCCCCCCGGACAGCAAGAGACCCAGTACTTC
.	TRBV7-8	.	TRBJ1-2	CASSFPHPGTTYTF	TGTGCCAGCAGCTTTCCTCACCCGGGGACAACATATACCTTC
many	TRBV25-1	.	TRBJ1-2	CASSALGPYGYTF	TGTGCCAGCAGTGCGCTGGGGCCCTATGGCTACACCTTC